The 8 T cell receptor beta chains below all came from one sample that was sequenced in a study of CD8+ T cells in alopecia areata. Once RNA had been extracted, it was reverse transcribed into cDNA to act as the sequencing template. Libraries were prepared by immunoSEQ multiplex PCR; TCRdb keeps only in-frame clonotypes and omits some of them. The table records approximately 63,000 clones, roughly 61% of them present only once. The specimen was CD8+ T cells sorted from blood, collected at week 0. Source of these receptors: a human donor with alopecia areata.

The chain has TRBV5-6 and TRBJ1-2; D is ambiguous. The V gene's germline CDR1 is SGHDT and CDR2 YYEEEE. Between the trimmed V and J ends, which lost 0 bases and 0 bases, there was a span of 6 bases. The CDR3 covers 14 residues. CDR3 nucleotides: TGTGCCAGCAGCTTGGGCAGGTCTAACTATGGCTACACCTTC. Protein: CASSLGRSNYGYTF.

This sequence joins TRBV5-1 and TRBJ1-2, with 7 bases lining up with TRBD1. The CDR3 consists of 13 residues. The germline CDR1 and CDR2 sequences are SGHRS and YFSETQ. V lost 4 bases to trimming and J lost 3 bases; unmatched junction nucleotides: 3. CDR3 residues: CASSITGDYGYTF. CDR3 in DNA: TGCGCCAGCAGCATCACAGGGGACTATGGCTACACCTTC.

The V and J genes are TRBV5-1 and TRBJ2-7; D perhaps matches TRBD2 (5 bases). Germline CDR1 SGHRS, CDR2 YFSETQ. V was clipped by 3 bases and J by 2 bases, with 15 bases between them. The CDR3 has 15 residues. The CDR3, as DNA: TGCGCCAGCAGCTCCGGAATAGCGATCACCTACGAGCAGTACTTC. It codes for CASSSGIAITYEQYF. Full variable domain (missing parts from reference TRBV5-1 and TRBJ2-7): KAGVTQTPRYLIKTRGQQVTLSCSPISGHRSVSWYQQTPGQGLQFLFEYFSETQRNKGNFPGRFSGRQFSNSRSEMNVSTLELGDSALYLCASSSGIAITYEQYFGPGTRLTVT.

The V gene is TRBV29-1, the J gene TRBJ2-1; 8 nucleotides line up with TRBD2. The V and J ends lost 5 bases and 0 bases, in that order; junction bases with no gene match: 6. The germline CDR1 and CDR2 sequences are SQVTM and ANQGSEA. The CDR3 spans 15 residues. Written as DNA, the CDR3 is TGCAGCGTTATCCTAGCGGGCCGCTCCTACAATGAGCAGTTCTTC. Encoded protein: CSVILAGRSYNEQFF.

The chain is built from TRBV19 and TRBJ2-1; no clear D. The CDR3 is made up of 12 amino acids. V was clipped by 2 bases and J by 10 bases, with 9 bases between them. The germline gives CDR1 LNHDA, CDR2 SQIVND (reference sequence). The DNA of the CDR3 is TGTGCCAGTAGTATAATCCCCGGGGAGCAGTTCTTC. As protein: CASSIIPGEQFF. The full variable domain, its missing parts supplied by reference TRBV19 and TRBJ2-1, is DGGITQSPKYLFRKEGQNVTLSCEQNLNHDAMYWYRQDPGQGLRLIYYSQIVNDFQKGDIAEGYSVSREKKESFPLTVTSAQKNPTAFYLCASSIIPGEQFFGPGTRLTVL.

V gene TRBV10-3 combines with J gene TRBJ2-1; TRBD1 is a possible D gene (5 bases). CDR3 length equals 13 residues. The V end was cut by 4 bases, the J end by 4 bases, with 8 bases between. In germline, CDR1 is ENHRY, CDR2 SYGVKD. This CDR3 reads CAISGQRYNEQFF. As DNA, the CDR3 is TGTGCCATCAGTGGACAGCGATACAATGAGCAGTTCTTC.

This chain links TRBV7-6 with TRBJ2-5; a weak D match, TRBD1 (5 bases). V was clipped by 1 base and J by 1 base, with 10 bases between them. The CDR3 is made up of 15 amino acids. From germline, CDR1 is SGHVS and CDR2 FNYEAQ. CDR3 in amino acids: CASSLEWGLQETQYF. In nucleotides, the CDR3 is TGTGCCAGCAGCTTAGAATGGGGCCTCCAAGAGACCCAGTACTTC.

The CDR3 nucleotides read TGTGCCAGCAGTGTAGACAGGTTAGCGTACTACGAGCAGTACTTC. Its translation: CASSVDRLAYYEQYF. This rearrangement joins TRBV28 to TRBJ2-7; D possibly corresponds to TRBD1 (6 bases). The CDR3 contains 15 residues. The V end lost 5 bases, the J end lost 3 bases, and 17 bases lay between the germline ends. Germline CDR1 is MDHEN and CDR2 is SYDVKM. Filled out from reference TRBV28 and TRBJ2-7, the complete variable domain reads DVKVTQSSRYLVKRTGEKVFLECVQDMDHENMFWYRQDPGLGLRLIYFSYDVKMKEKGDIPEGYSVSREKKERFSLILESASTNQTSMYLCASSVDRLAYYEQYFGPGTRLTVT.